This T cell receptor (beta chain) was found in a study of T-cell reconstitution after alpha-beta-depleted transplantation in children. Study-wide points: Alpha-beta T cells about two months after transplant reportedly derived from several hundred expanded graft clones.

Germline CDR1 and CDR2: MNHEY and SVGEGT. The CDR3 spans 12 residues. The V gene lost 8 bases and the J gene lost 0 bases, with 7 bases spanning the gap. Unique molecular identifiers were incorporated when the TCRbeta library was constructed. TCRdb re-derived calls from the PCR reads in MiXCR, one entry per CDR3 protein. The data show around 450,000 distinct CDR3 sequences, with 43% seen just once and roughly a quarter held by the top ten. Remarks on this clonotype: Antigen: not known.

This receptor was obtained from a girl between 2 and 10 years old with aplastic anemia, due to receive a stem cell transplant. Specimen: PBMCs, collected before TCRalphabeta/CD19-depleted stem cell transplant. The V and J genes are TRBV6-2 or TRBV6-3 and TRBJ1-1; D gene unclear. CDR3 loop: CASETVNTEAFF. The CDR3 nucleotides read TGTGCCAGCGAGACGGTGAACACTGAAGCTTTCTTT.